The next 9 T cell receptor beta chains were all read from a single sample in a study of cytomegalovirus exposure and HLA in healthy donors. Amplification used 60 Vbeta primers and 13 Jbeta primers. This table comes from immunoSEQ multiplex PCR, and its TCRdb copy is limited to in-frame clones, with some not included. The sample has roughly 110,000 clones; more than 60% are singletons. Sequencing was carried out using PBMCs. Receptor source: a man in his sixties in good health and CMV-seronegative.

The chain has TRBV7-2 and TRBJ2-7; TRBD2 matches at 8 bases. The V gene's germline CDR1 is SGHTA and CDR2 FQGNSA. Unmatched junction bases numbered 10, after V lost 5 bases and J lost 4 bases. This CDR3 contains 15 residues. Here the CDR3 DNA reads TGTGCCAGCAGCCCCCTTGCCGGGGGGGCGTACGAGCAGTACTTC. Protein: CASSPLAGGAYEQYF.

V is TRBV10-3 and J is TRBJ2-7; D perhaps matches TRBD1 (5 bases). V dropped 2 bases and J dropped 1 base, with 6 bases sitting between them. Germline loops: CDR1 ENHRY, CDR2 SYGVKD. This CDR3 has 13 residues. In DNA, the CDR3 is TGTGCCATCAGTGAGAAGGGGTCCTACGAGCAGTACGTC. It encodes CAISEKGSYEQYV.

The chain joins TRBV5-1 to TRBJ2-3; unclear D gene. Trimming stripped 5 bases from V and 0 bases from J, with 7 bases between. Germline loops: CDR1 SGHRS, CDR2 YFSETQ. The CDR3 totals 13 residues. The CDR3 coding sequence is TGCGCCAGCAGGGCTCAAAGCACAGATACGCAGTATTTT. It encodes CASRAQSTDTQYF.

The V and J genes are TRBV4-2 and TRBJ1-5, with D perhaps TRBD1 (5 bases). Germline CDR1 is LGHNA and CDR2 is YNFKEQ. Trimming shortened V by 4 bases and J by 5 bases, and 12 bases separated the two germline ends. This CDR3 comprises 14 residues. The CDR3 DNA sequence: TGTGCCAGCAGCCCCGGGGGGAGGGATCAGCCCCAGCATTTT. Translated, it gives CASSPGGRDQPQHF.

This CDR3 reads CASSFASGNTIYF. Here the CDR3 DNA reads TGTGCCAGCAGTTTCGCGTCGGGAAACACCATATATTTT. This chain connects TRBV27 to TRBJ1-3; no clear D gene. This CDR3 spans 13 amino acids. With 3 bases removed from V and 4 bases from J, the gap between germline ends came to 7 bases. Germline CDR1 MNHEY, CDR2 SMNVEV (reference sequence).

CDR3 loop: CASSEGQGTDTQYF. CDR3 sequence (DNA): TGCGCCAGCAGCGAGGGACAGGGCACAGATACGCAGTATTTT. The genes are TRBV5-1 and TRBJ2-3, with 8 bases identical to TRBD1. The germline CDR1 and CDR2 sequences are SGHRS and YFSETQ. Trimming cost V 4 bases and J 1 base; bases outside gene matches: 2. The CDR3 runs 14 residues.

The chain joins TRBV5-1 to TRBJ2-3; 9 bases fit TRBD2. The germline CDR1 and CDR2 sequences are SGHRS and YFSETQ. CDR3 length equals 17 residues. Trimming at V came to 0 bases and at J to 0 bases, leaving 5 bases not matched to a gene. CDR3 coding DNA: TGCGCCAGCAGCTTGGCGGTAGCGGGGGATAGCACAGATACGCAGTATTTT. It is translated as CASSLAVAGDSTDTQYF.

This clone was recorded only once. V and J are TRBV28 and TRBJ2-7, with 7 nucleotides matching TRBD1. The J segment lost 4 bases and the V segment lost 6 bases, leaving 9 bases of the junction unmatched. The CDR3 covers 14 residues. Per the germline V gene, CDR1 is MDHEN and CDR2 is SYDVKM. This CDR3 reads CASRERDRVYEQYV. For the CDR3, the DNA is TGTGCCAGCAGAGAACGGGACAGAGTATACGAGCAGTACGTC.

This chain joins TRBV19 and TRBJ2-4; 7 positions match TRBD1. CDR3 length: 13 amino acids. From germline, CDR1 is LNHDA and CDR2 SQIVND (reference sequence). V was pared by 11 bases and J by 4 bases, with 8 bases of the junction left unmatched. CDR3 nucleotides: TGTGCCTCTAGGGGGACAGCTAAAAACATTCAGTACTTC. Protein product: CASRGTAKNIQYF.